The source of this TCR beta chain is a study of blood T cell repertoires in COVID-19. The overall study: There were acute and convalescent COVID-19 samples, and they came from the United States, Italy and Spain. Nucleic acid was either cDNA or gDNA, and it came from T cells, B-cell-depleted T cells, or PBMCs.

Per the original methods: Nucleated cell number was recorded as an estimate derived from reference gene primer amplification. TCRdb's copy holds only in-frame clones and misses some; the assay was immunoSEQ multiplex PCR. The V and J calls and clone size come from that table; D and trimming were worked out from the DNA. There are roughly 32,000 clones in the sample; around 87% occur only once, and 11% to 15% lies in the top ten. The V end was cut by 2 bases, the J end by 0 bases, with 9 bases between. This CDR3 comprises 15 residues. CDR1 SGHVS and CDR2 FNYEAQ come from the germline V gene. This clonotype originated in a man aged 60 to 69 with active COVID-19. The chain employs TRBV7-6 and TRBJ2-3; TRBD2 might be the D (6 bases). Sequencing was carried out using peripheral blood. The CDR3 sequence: CASSLWGRSTDTQYF. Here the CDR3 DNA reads TGTGCCAGCAGCTTATGGGGGAGGAGCACAGATACGCAGTATTTT.